The 9 T cell receptor beta chains below come from one sample, sequenced in a study of blood T cell repertoires in COVID-19. Assay used: immunoSEQ multiplex PCR; TCRdb lists only in-frame clones, some missing. The table records around 120,000 clones, approximately 82% of them present only once. Material: peripheral blood. The source is a man aged 70-80 years with active or convalescent COVID-19.

The chain has TRBV9 and TRBJ2-2, with TRBD2 matching 8 bases. Trimming took 0 bases from V and 5 from J; bases not matched to a gene: 6. The CDR3 runs 16 residues. Germline V gene sequence: CDR1 SGDLS, CDR2 YYNGEE. The CDR3 loop reads CASSVATLAGTGELFF. The DNA for the CDR3 is TGTGCCAGCAGCGTAGCGACGTTAGCGGGGACCGGGGAGCTGTTTTTT.

This chain uses TRBV24-1 with TRBJ2-1, with 16 positions matching TRBD2. The CDR3 consists of 17 residues. With V trimmed by 2 bases and J by 7 bases, 4 bases remained unmatched. CDR1 is KGHDR and CDR2 is SFDVKD in the germline V gene. CDR3 sequence reads: CATSDSGLAGGWNEQFF. For the CDR3, the DNA is TGTGCCACCAGTGATTCGGGACTAGCGGGAGGGTGGAATGAGCAGTTCTTC.

This clone was picked up a small number of times. This chain links TRBV5-1 with TRBJ1-4; unclear D gene. This CDR3 region has 13 residues. Trimming cost V 4 bases and J 0 bases, with 4 bases left between them. The germline CDR1 and CDR2 sequences are SGHRS and YFSETQ. The CDR3 nucleotides read TGCGCCAGCAGCCCTGCAACTAATGAAAAACTGTTTTTT. Its protein is CASSPATNEKLFF.

The rearrangement joins TRBV10-2 to TRBJ1-4, with TRBD1 matching over 9 bases. The CDR3 consists of 15 residues. Germline values: CDR1 WSHSY, CDR2 SAAADI. Trimming took 0 bases from V and 5 from J; bases not matched to a gene: 1. CDR3 bases: TGCGCCAGCAGTGAGTCCGGGACAGGGAATGAAAAACTGTTTTTT. This gives the protein CASSESGTGNEKLFF.

V is TRBV13 and J is TRBJ1-2; a weak D match, TRBD1 (5 bases). V was cut by 4 bases and J by 0 bases, with 12 bases left in between. This CDR3 spans 15 amino acids. CDR1 is PRHDT, CDR2 FYEKMQ, per germline (reference sequence). The CDR3 protein is CASSSEKTANYGYTF. The CDR3 DNA reads as TGTGCCAGCAGCTCAGAAAAGACAGCTAACTATGGCTACACCTTC.

The chain uses TRBV7-9 and TRBJ1-6, with a weak D call TRBD1 (5 bases). Germline loops: CDR1 SEHNR, CDR2 FQNEAQ (reference sequence). The CDR3 length is 17 residues. The ends were cut back, 1 base at V and 0 bases at J, with 10 bases in the middle. CDR3 nucleotide sequence: TGTGCCAGCAGCTTAGGGGGCAGTAGCTCCTATAATTCACCCCTCCACTTT. Encoded protein: CASSLGGSSSYNSPLHF. The whole variable domain, remainder taken from reference TRBV7-9 and TRBJ1-6, is DTGVSQNPRHKITKRGQNVTFRCDPISEHNRLYWYRQTLGQGPEFLTYFQNEAQLEKSRLLSDRFSAERPKGSFSTLEIQRTEQGDSAMYLCASSLGGSSSYNSPLHFGNGTRLTVT.

This clone appeared a single time. The chain employs TRBV29-1 and TRBJ1-5; D perhaps matches TRBD1 (5 bases). Germline values: CDR1 SQVTM, CDR2 ANQGSEA. The CDR3 covers 14 residues. The ends were cut back, 7 bases at V and 3 bases at J, with 16 bases in the middle. This CDR3 reads CSASSGTLNQPQHF. The CDR3 DNA reads TGCAGCGCTTCCTCCGGGACTCTCAATCAGCCCCAGCATTTT.

This rearrangement joins TRBV18 to TRBJ2-1; TRBD2 aligns across 13 bases. The CDR3 spans 16 residues. J gave up 4 bases and V 2 bases, and 2 bases lay outside the gene matches. CDR1 is KGHSH and CDR2 is LQKENI in the germline V gene. CDR3 in amino acids: CASSPGLAGVYNEQFF. As DNA, the CDR3 is TGTGCCAGCTCACCAGGACTAGCGGGAGTGTACAATGAGCAGTTCTTC.

V and J are TRBV3-1 (or the pseudogene TRBV3-2) and TRBJ1-1, with D possibly being TRBD1 (5 bases). CDR3 size: 13 residues. The V end was cut by 8 bases, the J end by 5 bases, with 15 bases between. The germline gives CDR1 LGHDT, CDR2 YNNKEL (reference sequence). As DNA, the CDR3 is TGTGCCAGCCGCAGAGGCCGGGGGACTGAAGCTTTCTTT. Protein sequence: CASRRGRGTEAFF.